A selection of T cell receptor beta chains follows, all from one sample in a study of PD-1 blockade in classical Hodgkin lymphoma. Some clones are missing from TCRdb's copy, which holds only in-frame ones; the method was immunoSEQ multiplex PCR. The table lists roughly 62,000 clones, more than 70% of them singletons. The source was peripheral blood mononuclear cells (PBMCs), collected at baseline. These receptor sequences come from a human donor with classical Hodgkin lymphoma. The CDR3 runs from the conserved cysteine through the conserved F or W. The D gene is left open where the match is weak. Size is omitted from some rows. Given values are once, few, many or a class for expanded clones.

v_call: TRBV28
j_call: TRBJ2-7
d_call: -
cdr3_length: 15
clone_size: once
cdr3_nt: TGTGCCAGCAGTTTATATAAGGTCGGAGACCACGAGCAGTACTTC
cdr3_aa: CASSLYKVGDHEQYF

v_call: TRBV4-3
j_call: TRBJ2-3
d_call: TRBD2
cdr3_length: 20
clone_size: -
cdr3_nt: TGCGCCAGCAGCCATTGGACTCCGGGACTAGCGGGGGAGATCACAGATACGCAGTATTTT
cdr3_aa: CASSHWTPGLAGEITDTQYF

v_call: TRBV19
j_call: TRBJ2-7
d_call: -
cdr3_length: 16
clone_size: -
cdr3_nt: TGTGCCAGTAGTGCGAGAGGTCCCTGGGGGTCCTACGAGCAGTACTTC
cdr3_aa: CASSARGPWGSYEQYF

v_call: TRBV7-9
j_call: TRBJ1-1
d_call: TRBD1
cdr3_length: 17
clone_size: -
cdr3_nt: TGTGCCAGCAGCCCGGGACAGGGGGAAGGAGTGAACACTGAAGCTTTCTTT
cdr3_aa: CASSPGQGEGVNTEAFF

v_call: TRBV9
j_call: TRBJ2-1
d_call: TRBD2
cdr3_length: 14
clone_size: -
cdr3_nt: TGTGCCAGCAGCGTAAGCGGGGGGGCCAGTGAGCAGTTCTTC
cdr3_aa: CASSVSGGASEQFF

v_call: TRBV7-2
j_call: TRBJ1-1
d_call: -
cdr3_length: 15
clone_size: -
cdr3_nt: TGTGCCAGCAGCTTAGAGGGACCTACGAACACTGAAGCTTTCTTT
cdr3_aa: CASSLEGPTNTEAFF

v_call: TRBV6-5
j_call: TRBJ2-2
d_call: -
cdr3_length: 13
clone_size: -
cdr3_nt: TGTGCCAGCAGTTACCAGAACACCGGGGAGCTGTTTTTT
cdr3_aa: CASSYQNTGELFF

v_call: TRBV25-1
j_call: TRBJ2-4
d_call: -
cdr3_length: 15
clone_size: -
cdr3_nt: TGTGCCAGCAGTGAATTTCTTGCGGAAAAAAACATTCAGTACTTC
cdr3_aa: CASSEFLAEKNIQYF

v_call: TRBV13
j_call: TRBJ2-5
d_call: TRBD1
cdr3_length: 11
clone_size: once
cdr3_nt: TGTGCCAGCAGCCTCCAGGGGGCCCAGTACTTC
cdr3_aa: CASSLQGAQYF

v_call: TRBV27
j_call: TRBJ1-2
d_call: TRBD1
cdr3_length: 14
clone_size: -
cdr3_nt: TGTGCCAGCAGTTTAGGGGACAGGGATGATGGCTACACCTTC
cdr3_aa: CASSLGDRDDGYTF

v_call: TRBV5-1
j_call: TRBJ2-1
d_call: -
cdr3_length: 15
clone_size: -
cdr3_nt: TGCGCCAGCAGCTTACCAGGGACCAACTACAATGAGCAGTTCTTC
cdr3_aa: CASSLPGTNYNEQFF

v_call: TRBV7-6
j_call: TRBJ2-2
d_call: -
cdr3_length: 12
clone_size: -
cdr3_nt: TGTGCCAGCAGCCCTCACTCCGGGGAGCTGTTTTTT
cdr3_aa: CASSPHSGELFF

v_call: TRBV11-2
j_call: TRBJ1-1
d_call: -
cdr3_length: 14
clone_size: -
cdr3_nt: TGTGCCAGCAGCTTATCAGCCGGACCACTGGTAGCTTTCTTT
cdr3_aa: CASSLSAGPLVAFF

v_call: TRBV11-2
j_call: TRBJ1-2
d_call: -
cdr3_length: 13
clone_size: -
cdr3_nt: TGTGCCAGCAGCCAAGCTCACAGGGAAGGCTACACCTTC
cdr3_aa: CASSQAHREGYTF

v_call: TRBV7-9
j_call: TRBJ1-2
d_call: TRBD1
cdr3_length: 19
clone_size: -
cdr3_nt: TGTGCCAGCAGCTTAATTTCTAACGCGGCCGGGACAGGGTCGGGAGGCTACACCTTC
cdr3_aa: CASSLISNAAGTGSGGYTF

v_call: TRBV5-1
j_call: TRBJ2-7
d_call: TRBD1
cdr3_length: 15
clone_size: few
cdr3_nt: TGCGCCAGCAGCTTGGAGCCGGGACAGGCCAGCGAGCAGTACTTC
cdr3_aa: CASSLEPGQASEQYF

v_call: TRBV30
j_call: TRBJ2-7
d_call: -
cdr3_length: 14
clone_size: once
cdr3_nt: TGTGCCTGGAGTGACAACGCGAACTCCTACGAGCAGTACTTC
cdr3_aa: CAWSDNANSYEQYF

v_call: TRBV5-1
j_call: TRBJ1-1
d_call: -
cdr3_length: 14
clone_size: -
cdr3_nt: TGCGCCAGCAGCCTGCAAACCAGGGACACTGAAGCTTTCTTT
cdr3_aa: CASSLQTRDTEAFF

v_call: TRBV30
j_call: TRBJ1-2
d_call: -
cdr3_length: 14
clone_size: -
cdr3_nt: TGTGCCTGGAGTACAGGGACCCCTGGCTATGGCTACACCTTC
cdr3_aa: CAWSTGTPGYGYTF

v_call: TRBV5-1
j_call: TRBJ2-1
d_call: -
cdr3_length: 15
clone_size: -
cdr3_nt: TGCGCCAGCAGCTTGTTCGCCGGGCAGAACAATGAGCAGTTCTTC
cdr3_aa: CASSLFAGQNNEQFF

v_call: TRBV6-1
j_call: TRBJ2-7
d_call: -
cdr3_length: 13
clone_size: -
cdr3_nt: TGTGCCACCCACCCGGCAGGGGTACACGAGCAGTACTTC
cdr3_aa: CATHPAGVHEQYF

v_call: TRBV7-8
j_call: TRBJ2-2
d_call: -
cdr3_length: 15
clone_size: -
cdr3_nt: TGTGCCAGCAGCTTTCGACAACCCAACACCGGGGAGCTGTTTTTT
cdr3_aa: CASSFRQPNTGELFF

v_call: TRBV7-9
j_call: TRBJ1-2
d_call: TRBD1
cdr3_length: 17
clone_size: -
cdr3_nt: TGTGCCAGCAGCTTAGGTGGGCTGGTGACAGGGGGCTATGGCTACACCTTC
cdr3_aa: CASSLGGLVTGGYGYTF

v_call: TRBV15
j_call: TRBJ2-7
d_call: -
cdr3_length: 13
clone_size: -
cdr3_nt: TGTGCCACCAGCGCGGGCCTAACCTACGAGCAGTACTTC
cdr3_aa: CATSAGLTYEQYF

v_call: TRBV7-2
j_call: TRBJ1-1
d_call: -
cdr3_length: 14
clone_size: -
cdr3_nt: TGTGCCAGCAGCTTAGGGGGAATGAACACTGAAGCTTTCTTT
cdr3_aa: CASSLGGMNTEAFF

v_call: TRBV27
j_call: TRBJ2-3
d_call: TRBD2
cdr3_length: 16
clone_size: -
cdr3_nt: TGTGCCAGCAGTGGGCCTAGCGGGGGGGCGGGAGATACGCAGTATTTT
cdr3_aa: CASSGPSGGAGDTQYF

v_call: TRBV9
j_call: TRBJ1-1
d_call: -
cdr3_length: 13
clone_size: -
cdr3_nt: TGTGCCAGCAGCGTTATAGACACTTCCGAAGCTTTCTTT
cdr3_aa: CASSVIDTSEAFF

v_call: TRBV4-3
j_call: TRBJ1-1
d_call: -
cdr3_length: 13
clone_size: -
cdr3_nt: TGCGCCAGCAGCGACAGGAGGGGCACTGAAGCTTTCTTT
cdr3_aa: CASSDRRGTEAFF

v_call: TRBV14
j_call: TRBJ2-5
d_call: -
cdr3_length: 15
clone_size: once
cdr3_nt: TGTGCCAGCAGCCAAAGAGAGTCGGGCAGAGAGACCCAGTACTTC
cdr3_aa: CASSQRESGRETQYF

v_call: TRBV7-9
j_call: TRBJ2-4
d_call: -
cdr3_length: 14
clone_size: -
cdr3_nt: TGTGCCAGCAGCTTACTGGTAGCCAAAAACATTCAGTACTTC
cdr3_aa: CASSLLVAKNIQYF

v_call: TRBV7-7
j_call: TRBJ2-1
d_call: -
cdr3_length: 15
clone_size: -
cdr3_nt: TGTGCCAGCAGCTTATTGAGGGCCCTCCCCAATGAGCAGTTCTTC
cdr3_aa: CASSLLRALPNEQFF

v_call: TRBV7-2
j_call: TRBJ2-2
d_call: -
cdr3_length: 16
clone_size: -
cdr3_nt: TGTGCCAGCAGCTTAGAGGGGGGGTTCTACACCGGGGAGCTGTTTTTT
cdr3_aa: CASSLEGGFYTGELFF

v_call: TRBV6-5
j_call: TRBJ2-7
d_call: -
cdr3_length: 14
clone_size: -
cdr3_nt: TGTGCCAGCAGTTACAAGGAGTCCGCCTACGAGCAGTACTTC
cdr3_aa: CASSYKESAYEQYF

v_call: TRBV19
j_call: TRBJ1-6
d_call: -
cdr3_length: 15
clone_size: -
cdr3_nt: TGTGCCAGTGGTACACACCTCGGAAGGAATTCACCCCTCCACTTT
cdr3_aa: CASGTHLGRNSPLHF

v_call: TRBV18
j_call: TRBJ2-1
d_call: -
cdr3_length: 14
clone_size: -
cdr3_nt: TGTGCCAGCTCAGGGGCTTTCCAGTACAATGAGCAGTTCTTC
cdr3_aa: CASSGAFQYNEQFF

v_call: TRBV9
j_call: TRBJ2-7
d_call: TRBD1
cdr3_length: 15
clone_size: -
cdr3_nt: TGTGCCAGCAGCGTGGCCACAGGGGGCGGGTACGAGCAGTACTTC
cdr3_aa: CASSVATGGGYEQYF

v_call: TRBV11-2
j_call: TRBJ2-3
d_call: -
cdr3_length: 17
clone_size: few
cdr3_nt: TGTGCCAGCAGCCCAATCAGGACGGGTTGGTTGGGAGATACGCAGTATTTT
cdr3_aa: CASSPIRTGWLGDTQYF

v_call: TRBV28
j_call: TRBJ1-1
d_call: -
cdr3_length: 13
clone_size: -
cdr3_nt: TGTGCCAGCACTTGGACGGGGGACACTGAAGCTTTCTTT
cdr3_aa: CASTWTGDTEAFF

v_call: TRBV18
j_call: TRBJ2-7
d_call: -
cdr3_length: 12
clone_size: -
cdr3_nt: TGTGCCAGCTCACCCGCCTCCTACGAGCAGTACTTC
cdr3_aa: CASSPASYEQYF

v_call: TRBV29-1
j_call: TRBJ1-1
d_call: -
cdr3_length: 14
clone_size: -
cdr3_nt: TGCAGCGTTGAATTTGGCCAGGTGAACACTGAAGCTTTCTTT
cdr3_aa: CSVEFGQVNTEAFF

v_call: TRBV10-3
j_call: TRBJ1-1
d_call: TRBD1
cdr3_length: 14
clone_size: -
cdr3_nt: TGTGCCATCAGTCTTACAGGGGGCTCAACTGAAGCTTTCTTT
cdr3_aa: CAISLTGGSTEAFF

v_call: TRBV27
j_call: TRBJ2-1
d_call: TRBD1
cdr3_length: 16
clone_size: -
cdr3_nt: TGTGCCAGCAGTTCATACAGGGGGCTGAACTACAATGAGCAGTTCTTC
cdr3_aa: CASSSYRGLNYNEQFF

v_call: TRBV19
j_call: TRBJ1-6
d_call: -
cdr3_length: 15
clone_size: -
cdr3_nt: TGTGCCAGTGACCACGGAAGCTCCTATAATTCACCCCTCCACTTT
cdr3_aa: CASDHGSSYNSPLHF

v_call: TRBV11-1
j_call: TRBJ2-5
d_call: -
cdr3_length: 13
clone_size: -
cdr3_nt: TGTGCCAGCAGCTTACAGGATGCGGAGACCCAGTACTTC
cdr3_aa: CASSLQDAETQYF

v_call: TRBV10-3
j_call: TRBJ1-2
d_call: TRBD1
cdr3_length: 13
clone_size: -
cdr3_nt: TGTGCCCTCACAGACCGGGACAGTGGTGGCTACACCTTC
cdr3_aa: CALTDRDSGGYTF

v_call: TRBV14
j_call: TRBJ2-5
d_call: TRBD2
cdr3_length: 16
clone_size: -
cdr3_nt: TGTGCCAGCAGCCAAGTTCTAGCGGGGGGGCAAGAGACCCAGTACTTC
cdr3_aa: CASSQVLAGGQETQYF

v_call: TRBV13
j_call: TRBJ2-2
d_call: -
cdr3_length: 17
clone_size: -
cdr3_nt: TGTGCCAGCAGCTTAGTCGGCGGCTTCGGAGGGACCGGGGAGCTGTTTTTT
cdr3_aa: CASSLVGGFGGTGELFF

v_call: TRBV7-9
j_call: TRBJ1-1
d_call: TRBD1
cdr3_length: 15
clone_size: -
cdr3_nt: TGTGCCAGCAGCCCGTGGACAGGGCCGGACACTGAAGCTTTCTTT
cdr3_aa: CASSPWTGPDTEAFF

v_call: TRBV7-9
j_call: TRBJ2-3
d_call: TRBD2
cdr3_length: 17
clone_size: -
cdr3_nt: TGTGCCAGCAGCACCCGACTAGCGCGGGGGCTGGCAGATACGCAGTATTTT
cdr3_aa: CASSTRLARGLADTQYF

v_call: TRBV19
j_call: TRBJ1-1
d_call: -
cdr3_length: 17
clone_size: -
cdr3_nt: TGTGCCAGTAGTTCCCCCGGGGGGGTTGTGGAAATAACTGAAGCTTTCTTT
cdr3_aa: CASSSPGGVVEITEAFF

v_call: TRBV7-2
j_call: TRBJ1-1
d_call: -
cdr3_length: 14
clone_size: -
cdr3_nt: TGTGCCAGCACCCCTGGACGGATGAACACTGAAGCTTTCTTT
cdr3_aa: CASTPGRMNTEAFF

v_call: TRBV19
j_call: TRBJ1-5
d_call: TRBD1
cdr3_length: 13
clone_size: -
cdr3_nt: TGTGCCAGTAGTCTCGTTCAGGGGGGGCCCCAGCATTTT
cdr3_aa: CASSLVQGGPQHF

v_call: TRBV4-3
j_call: TRBJ2-6
d_call: -
cdr3_length: 17
clone_size: -
cdr3_nt: TGCGCCAGCAGCCATTATCAGGGGAACTCTGGGGCCAACGTCCTGACTTTC
cdr3_aa: CASSHYQGNSGANVLTF

v_call: TRBV6-1
j_call: TRBJ1-1
d_call: -
cdr3_length: 9
clone_size: -
cdr3_nt: TGTGCCAGCAGTGACCTACCTTTCTTT
cdr3_aa: CASSDLPFF

v_call: TRBV25-1
j_call: TRBJ2-1
d_call: TRBD2
cdr3_length: 17
clone_size: -
cdr3_nt: TGTGCCAGCAGTGAATTCCCTAGCGGGGGGGTTTACAATGAGCAGTTCTTC
cdr3_aa: CASSEFPSGGVYNEQFF

v_call: TRBV18
j_call: TRBJ1-4
d_call: -
cdr3_length: 13
clone_size: -
cdr3_nt: TGTGCCAGCTCACCAAAGCCAGATGAAAAACTGTTTTTT
cdr3_aa: CASSPKPDEKLFF

v_call: TRBV30
j_call: TRBJ2-3
d_call: TRBD2
cdr3_length: 15
clone_size: -
cdr3_nt: TGTGCCTGGCGACCGGGACTAGCGGTCACAGATACGCAGTATTTT
cdr3_aa: CAWRPGLAVTDTQYF

v_call: TRBV19
j_call: TRBJ2-7
d_call: TRBD1
cdr3_length: 14
clone_size: -
cdr3_nt: TGTGCCAGTAGTATAACGGGGACAGCCTACGAGCAGTACTTC
cdr3_aa: CASSITGTAYEQYF

v_call: TRBV5-1
j_call: TRBJ2-3
d_call: -
cdr3_length: 14
clone_size: -
cdr3_nt: TGCGCCAGCAGCTTGGAATTCGGAACGGATACGCAGTATTTT
cdr3_aa: CASSLEFGTDTQYF